This T cell receptor beta chain was recovered during a study of blood T cell repertoires in COVID-19 (dated by TCRdb to about 2020). Regarding the complete study: The collaborator samples originated in the United States, Italy and Spain and spanned the acute and convalescent phases of COVID-19. A freely available public database, intended as a resource for researchers studying the immune response to SARS-CoV-2, is where the repertoires were released. Sample metadata almost always included a de-identified subject ID, COVID-19 status, age in years and sex. The prospective study material was composed of cDNA or gDNA derived from T cells, B-cell-depleted T cells, or PBMCs. Samples came from the ongoing ImmuneRACE study (first 160 participants) plus 1,254 subjects from 6 global collaborators. HLA class I and class II types, where available, came from metadata supplied by the sample provider rather than from assay-based typing. Subjects who had been exposed to COVID-19, were actively infected with it, or had recovered from it provided the deeply sampled blood TCRbeta repertoires that made up the dataset.

TCRbeta CDR3 regions were amplified from genomic DNA by means of the immunoSEQ Assay, a bias-controlled multiplex PCR. Under the source paper's analysis protocol: The number of nucleated cells in each sample was estimated by amplification of reference gene primers within the assay. Sequence reads were collapsed and filtered to measure the absolute abundance of every unique TCRbeta CDR3 rearrangement. For each sample, productive Simpson clonality was calculated as the square root of Simpson's diversity index across productive rearrangements. Drawn from immuneACCESS, this table holds only the in-frame rearrangements with V and J called that TCRdb kept. Clones are partly lost; checked studies trace under half to an unresolved V gene and leave the rest unexplained. D and trimming come from the DNA, and the V and J calls and clone size come from that table. In this sample the table shows around 200,000 clones, 75% to 90% of which occur a single time. The ten biggest clones cover 5.5% to 8% of the sample.

General study outcomes and caveats: Clinical and demographic metadata were provided uncurated, with the amount varying by source and participant.

As to this clone: Its antigen is unknown. No much larger clonotype is one base removed from it; base qualities were not supplied.

At one collaborating source in Seattle, patients were enrolled during active infection and were followed longitudinally through the course of disease. Collaborating institutions collected whole blood in K2EDTA tubes following their own protocols. For TCRbeta analysis, collaborators shipped samples as frozen whole blood, isolated PBMCs, or DNA extracted from either of those sample types. Material: peripheral blood. The receptor's source is a middle-aged woman with COVID-19, enrolled during active disease.

DNA sequence: TGTGCCAGTAGTATAGCCCCCTGGAGCGGGAGTACGAATGAGCAGTTCTTC. Its protein product is CASSIAPWSGSTNEQFF. The chain is made from TRBV19 and TRBJ2-1; 8 central nucleotides agree with TRBD2. Trimming leaves V shorter by 1 base and J shorter by 7 bases, with the junction holding 12 bases beyond the gene matches. The CDR3 sequence holds 17 residues, the cysteine and phenylalanine included. The sequence is cut down to CDR3 DNA, 51 bases in frame from base 1. From the germline V gene (reference sequence), CDR1 is LNHDA and CDR2 is SQIVND.